The entry that follows covers one T cell receptor beta chain sequence. Its antigen is as yet unknown. Naive CD8 cells, CD45RO-negative and positively selected for CCR7, excluded terminally differentiated effector memory CD45RA+ cells. The CDR3 spans 17 residues. Germline values: CDR1 SGHRS, CDR2 YFSETQ. V was trimmed by 0 bases and J by 8 bases, leaving 20 bases between them. The data were taken from a study of shared clonotypes between healthy human individuals. Turning to the study itself: Two female and a few male donors aged 18 to 49 were enrolled. General observations from the study: Of the naive CD4 clonotypes, 4% to 5% were shared across a few donors. A limitation of the genetic and exposure-history diversity represented arose from few donors. An expected dependence of interdonor clonotype sharing on sequencing depth was noted.

Measured with immunoSEQ multiplex PCR; TCRdb has only the in-frame clones, and not every one. In the table there are around 2.1 million clones, just over 90% of which are singletons. The source of this sequence is a man younger than 35 in good health. Some clones in this sample may be carry-over from other donors' samples. The sequencing input was naive CD8+ T cells from PBMCs. This chain joins TRBV5-1 and TRBJ1-4, with a possible D match to TRBD1 (5 bases). CDR3 nucleotide sequence: TGCGCCAGCAGCTTGGTATCAGGGCGCGGAACGGGCGAAAAACTGTTTTTT. It codes for CASSLVSGRGTGEKLFF.